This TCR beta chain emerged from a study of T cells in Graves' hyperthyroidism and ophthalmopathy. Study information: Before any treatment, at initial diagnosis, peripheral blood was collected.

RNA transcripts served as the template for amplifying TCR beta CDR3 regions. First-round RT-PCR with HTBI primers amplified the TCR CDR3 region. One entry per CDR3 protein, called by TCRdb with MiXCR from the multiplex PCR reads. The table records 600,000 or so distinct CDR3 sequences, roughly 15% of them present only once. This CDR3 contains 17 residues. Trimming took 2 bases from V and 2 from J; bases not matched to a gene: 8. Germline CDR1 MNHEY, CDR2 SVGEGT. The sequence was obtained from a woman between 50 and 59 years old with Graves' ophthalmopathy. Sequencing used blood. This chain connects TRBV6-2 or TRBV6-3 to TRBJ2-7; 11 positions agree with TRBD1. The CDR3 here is CASSYKVGQGVAYEQYF. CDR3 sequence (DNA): TGTGCCAGCAGTTACAAGGTGGGACAGGGGGTAGCCTACGAGCAGTACTTC.